These 27 T cell receptor beta chains came from one sample sequenced in a study of technical replicates of blood from several donors (dated by TCRdb to the late 2010s). Libraries were made using the immunoSEQ multiplex PCR assay. Here the immuneACCESS table is served through TCRdb, limited to in-frame sequences with V and J called. Missing clones are a known gap in these copies; in checked studies unresolved V genes cover under half, and the rest lacks a known reason. This sample comprises 54,000 or so clones, less than 95% of them detected only once. The ten largest clones take up about 0.2% of the sample. The sequenced sample was T cells isolated from PBMCs. These receptors originate from a human donor in good health.

The V gene is TRBV7-9, the J gene TRBJ2-2; no definite D call. Trimming shortened V by 2 bases and J by 4 bases, and 5 bases separated the two germline ends. The CDR3 is 13 amino acids. Germline V gives CDR1 SEHNR, CDR2 FQNEAQ (reference sequence). The CDR3 bases are TGTGCCAGCAGCTTATCAGGCACCGGGGAGCTGTTTTTT. Protein: CASSLSGTGELFF.

The gene calls are TRBV6-6 and TRBJ1-5; 9 bases are a match to TRBD1. Germline assignment: CDR1 MNHNY and CDR2 SVGAGI (reference sequence). V trimming: 6 bases; J trimming: 1 base; junction bases outside the gene matches: 4. This CDR3 spans 15 amino acids. The CDR3 spells CASRGDRVSNQPQHF. As DNA, the CDR3 is TGTGCCAGCAGGGGGGACAGGGTCAGCAATCAGCCCCAGCATTTT.

V gene TRBV13 combines with J gene TRBJ2-7; 9 positions match TRBD2. J was trimmed by 0 bases and V by 5 bases; bases with no gene match: 5. Germline assignment: CDR1 PRHDT and CDR2 FYEKMQ (reference sequence). The CDR3 loop spans 15 amino acids. The DNA for the CDR3 is TGTGCCAGCAGCGGCGGACTAGCGAGCTCCTACGAGCAGTACTTC. Its protein product is CASSGGLASSYEQYF.

The chain has TRBV28 and TRBJ2-1; D is perhaps TRBD2 (6 bases). CDR3 length: 15 residues. Per the germline V gene, CDR1 is MDHEN and CDR2 is SYDVKM. V was shortened by 4 bases and J by 6 bases, with 16 bases between the two germline ends. The CDR3 is CASSSLAYQGNEQFF. For the CDR3, the DNA is TGTGCCAGCAGTTCCCTAGCGTATCAGGGCAATGAGCAGTTCTTC.

The chain joins TRBV10-3 to TRBJ2-5; a possible D gene is TRBD2 (5 bases). The length of the CDR3 is 13 residues. V shed 2 bases and J shed 8 bases, with 12 bases lying between them. Looked up from germline, CDR1 is ENHRY and CDR2 is SYGVKD. The CDR3 loop is CAISEEGGATQYF. The CDR3 nucleotides are TGTGCCATCAGTGAGGAGGGTGGAGCAACCCAGTACTTC.

The CDR3 sequence: CASSPTRTELYNEQFF. In nucleotides, the CDR3 is TGTGCCAGCAGCCCAACACGGACAGAACTGTACAATGAGCAGTTCTTC. V gene TRBV7-9 combines with J gene TRBJ2-1; D perhaps matches TRBD1 (6 bases). Germline lookup yields CDR1 SEHNR and CDR2 FQNEAQ (reference sequence). V was trimmed by 5 bases and J by 4 bases, leaving 18 bases between them. The CDR3 covers 16 residues.

The chain links TRBV6-6 to TRBJ2-5; D is unclear. The CDR3 totals 12 residues. Per germline, CDR1 MNHNY and CDR2 SVGAGI (reference sequence). V was pared by 2 bases and J by 4 bases, with 5 bases between. DNA for the CDR3: TGTGCCAGCAGTTACCTTCTAGAGACCCAGTACTTC. Protein product: CASSYLLETQYF.

J is TRBJ2-5 and V is TRBV9, with D possibly TRBD2 on 6 matching bases. Between the trimmed V and J ends, which lost 4 bases and 5 bases, there was a span of 15 bases. The germline gives CDR1 SGDLS, CDR2 YYNGEE. This CDR3 is 14 amino acids long. The CDR3 DNA follows: TGTGCCAGCAGCTCGATGGGACTCCCCGAGACCCAGTACTTC. As protein: CASSSMGLPETQYF.

The chain uses TRBV10-1 and TRBJ2-4, with TRBD2 identical over 8 bases. With V trimmed by 5 bases and J by 7 bases, 4 bases remained unmatched. This CDR3 comprises 13 residues. CDR1 and CDR2 from the germline V gene are WNHNN and SYGVQD (reference sequence). CDR3 bases: TGCGCCAGCAGTTCGGGCGGGAGGAACATTCAGTACTTC. It specifies CASSSGGRNIQYF.

The chain employs TRBV28 and TRBJ2-7, with D unresolved. The germline V and J ends were trimmed by 2 bases and 6 bases, with 8 bases remaining between them. Germline V gene lookup returns CDR1 MDHEN and CDR2 SYDVKM. The CDR3 is made up of 12 amino acids. The CDR3 bases are TGTGCCAGCAGTTTAAGGTCAGGCGAGCAGTACTTC. This gives the protein CASSLRSGEQYF.

A single count supports this clone. V usage is TRBV7-2 and J usage is TRBJ2-5, with D unclear. The length of the CDR3 is 13 residues. V lost 2 bases, J lost 1 base, and 5 bases lay in between. In germline, CDR1 is SGHTA, CDR2 FQGNSA. The DNA of the CDR3 is TGTGCCAGCAGCTTAATTCGCCAAGAGACCCAGTACTTC. Translated: CASSLIRQETQYF.

This sequence joins TRBV5-1 and TRBJ1-1; TRBD1 matches 7 bases. Looked up from germline, CDR1 is SGHRS and CDR2 is YFSETQ. This CDR3 spans 13 amino acids. Trimming took 4 bases from V and 1 from J; bases not matched to a gene: 1. Written as DNA, the CDR3 is TGCGCCAGCAGCGACAGGGCGAACACTGAAGCTTTCTTT. Amino acids: CASSDRANTEAFF.

This sequence joins TRBV6-6 and TRBJ2-7, with D perhaps matching TRBD2 (5 bases). Trimming removed 2 bases at V and 7 bases at J, with 15 bases between. This CDR3 has 14 amino acids. Germline CDR1 MNHNY, CDR2 SVGAGI (reference sequence). The CDR3 loop is CASSYLLSGEEQYF. The CDR3 DNA is TGTGCCAGCAGTTACCTTTTGTCTGGGGAGGAGCAGTACTTC.

In its sample, this clone was seen once. The V gene is TRBV5-6, the J gene TRBJ1-2, with 9 bases fitting TRBD1. Per the germline V gene, CDR1 is SGHDT and CDR2 is YYEEEE. Trimming removed 0 bases from V and 4 bases from J; junction bases left unmatched: 7. This CDR3 has 16 amino acids. CDR3 region: CASSLAGDRVAYGYTF. CDR3 bases: TGTGCCAGCAGCTTGGCCGGGGACAGGGTGGCCTATGGCTACACCTTC.

V gene TRBV10-3 combines with J gene TRBJ2-5; 12 bases are a match to TRBD2. Germline V CDR1 and CDR2: ENHRY, SYGVKD. After removal of 7 bases from V and 4 bases from J, the junction contained 4 bases not matched to a gene. The CDR3 contains 14 residues. The CDR3 DNA is TGTGCCATCAAGGGGACTAGCGGGTTAGAGACCCAGTACTTC. Translated: CAIKGTSGLETQYF.

This clone has a single count. The chain links TRBV29-1 to TRBJ2-7; 14 nucleotides match TRBD2. Germline-derived CDR1 and CDR2 are SQVTM and ANQGSEA. The CDR3 is made up of 13 amino acids. With V trimmed by 6 bases and J by 4 bases, 2 bases remained unmatched. The CDR3: CSVRTSGGYEQYF. In nucleotides, the CDR3 is TGCAGCGTGAGGACTAGCGGGGGGTACGAGCAGTACTTC.

The chain couples TRBV7-8 to TRBJ1-2, with 7 bases identical to TRBD1. This CDR3 region has 16 residues. V was clipped by 5 bases and J by 3 bases; unmatched bases: 12. Germline V gene lookup returns CDR1 SGHVS and CDR2 FQNEAQ. The CDR3 sequence: CASSATTGFSHYGYTF. The CDR3 DNA reads TGTGCCAGCAGCGCGACGACAGGGTTCTCCCACTATGGCTACACCTTC.

The genes are TRBV9 and TRBJ1-2, with TRBD1 as a possible D gene (6 bases). This CDR3 region has 19 residues. The V gene lost 0 bases and the J gene lost 3 bases, with 24 bases spanning the gap. Germline V gene sequence: CDR1 SGDLS, CDR2 YYNGEE. CDR3 sequence reads: CASSVEVGAGAFPHYGYTF. CDR3 in DNA: TGTGCCAGCAGCGTAGAGGTGGGGGCAGGAGCATTCCCCCACTATGGCTACACCTTC. The complete variable domain, with remaining parts taken from reference TRBV9 and TRBJ1-2, reads DSGVTQTPKHLITATGQRVTLRCSPRSGDLSVYWYQQSLDQGLQFLIQYYNGEERAKGNILERFSAQQFPDLHSELNLSSLELGDSALYFCASSVEVGAGAFPHYGYTFGSGTRLTVV.

The chain links TRBV5-4 to TRBJ2-7; D ambiguous. CDR3 length: 15 amino acids. Trimming left V 1 base short and J 2 bases short, with 13 bases between. Germline loops: CDR1 SGHNT, CDR2 YYREEE (reference sequence). CDR3 sequence (DNA): TGTGCCAGCAGCTTGACCGACAATAATGCCTACGAGCAGTACTTC. Translating gives CASSLTDNNAYEQYF.

This chain connects TRBV6-5 to TRBJ1-1; D uncertain. Looked up from germline, CDR1 is MNHEY and CDR2 is SVGAGI. The ends were cut back, 4 bases at V and 1 base at J, with 7 bases in the middle. The CDR3 runs to 13 residues. In nucleotides, the CDR3 is TGTGCCAGCAGTTTTCGAGAGAACACTGAAGCTTTCTTT. It yields the protein CASSFRENTEAFF.

This chain joins TRBV5-6 and TRBJ2-5, with 9 bases that match TRBD2. Trimming at V came to 4 bases and at J to 5 bases, leaving 15 bases not matched to a gene. Germline CDR1 and CDR2: SGHDT and YYEEEE. The CDR3 consists of 17 residues. The CDR3 loop is CASSTGRLAVREETQYF. Written as DNA, the CDR3 is TGTGCCAGCAGCACGGGGAGACTAGCGGTTCGAGAGGAGACCCAGTACTTC. The whole variable domain, filled in from reference TRBV5-6 and TRBJ2-5, reads DAGVTQSPTHLIKTRGQQVTLRCSPKSGHDTVSWYQQALGQGPQFIFQYYEEEERQRGNFPDRFSGHQFPNYSSELNVNALLLGDSALYLCASSTGRLAVREETQYFGPGTRLLVL.

Note on this clone: This sample also contains other DNA sequences that code for the same CDR3. The V gene is TRBV9, the J gene TRBJ1-1; possible D gene TRBD1, 5 bases. CDR1 is SGDLS, CDR2 YYNGEE, per germline. V shed 0 bases and J shed 4 bases, with 7 bases lying between them. The CDR3 is 13 residues long. The CDR3 loop is CASSVEGATEAFF. CDR3 bases: TGTGCCAGCAGCGTAGAAGGGGCCACTGAAGCTTTCTTT.

V and J are TRBV11-3 and TRBJ1-1; D is undetermined. V was cut by 5 bases and J by 2 bases, with 9 bases left in between. The CDR3 loop spans 13 amino acids. The germline V gene encodes CDR1 SGHNT and CDR2 YENEEA. CDR3 DNA sequence: TGTGCCAGCAGCGCGATGGTTAACACTGAAGCTTTCTTT. Translating it yields CASSAMVNTEAFF.

The genes are TRBV10-2 and TRBJ1-1; D gene uncertain. Trimming removed 2 bases at V and 2 bases at J, with 12 bases between. Looked up from germline, CDR1 is WSHSY and CDR2 is SAAADI. The CDR3 has 15 residues. The CDR3 DNA reads as TGCGCCAGCAGTGAGGTCCGTGCCTATAACACTGAAGCTTTCTTT. Translating gives CASSEVRAYNTEAFF.

As to this clone: A read error may produce the germline difference seen at one junction end. This chain links TRBV11-2 with TRBJ2-7; D may be TRBD1 (6 bases). The CDR3 runs 15 residues. CDR1 and CDR2 (germline): SGHAT, FQNNGV. The CDR3 DNA sequence: TGTGCCAGCAGCCCCGAATCAGGGGCCAAGGTAGAAAGACACTTC. Protein sequence: CASSPESGAKVERHF. The full variable domain, completed using reference TRBV11-2 and TRBJ2-7, is EAGVAQSPRYKIIEKRQSVAFWCNPISGHATLYWYQQILGQGPKLLIQFQNNGVVDDSQLPKDRFSAERLKGVDSTLKIQPAKLEDSAVYLCASSPESGAKVERHFGPGTRLTVT.

This clone was counted once. The chain employs TRBV11-2 and TRBJ2-7; 7 bases line up with TRBD2. J gave up 1 base and V 4 bases, and 7 bases lay outside the gene matches. The CDR3 runs to 15 residues. Germline-derived CDR1 and CDR2 are SGHAT and FQNNGV. The CDR3 DNA is TGTGCCAGCAGCTCCCTAGTCGGGGGGTCCTACGAGCAGTACTTC. Amino acid sequence: CASSSLVGGSYEQYF.

The V gene is TRBV5-5, the J gene TRBJ1-1; weak D call: TRBD1 (5 bases). Germline CDR1 is SGHKS and CDR2 is YYEKEE (reference sequence). The CDR3 runs to 13 residues. V lost 2 bases to trimming and J lost 1 base, with 6 bases between them. The CDR3: CASSLTGNTEAFF. CDR3 DNA sequence: TGTGCCAGCAGCTTAACAGGGAACACTGAAGCTTTCTTT.